Following are 32 T cell receptor beta chains from one sample sequenced in a study of shared clonotypes between healthy human individuals (dated by TCRdb to between 2020 and 2021). CD8 naive samples consisted of CD45RO-negative cells that were positively selected for CCR7, yielding a CD45RA+CCR7+ population without TemRA cells. To prepare the library, the immunoSEQ multiplex PCR assay was applied. TCRdb carries this immuneACCESS record with in-frame sequences only. Its versions omit some clonotypes, under half of them owing to an unresolved V gene in the studies checked, with the rest unexplained. This sample gives hundreds of thousands of clones in total; around 96% of them show up just once. The ten largest clones take up more than 0.085% of the sample. Sequencing was carried out using naive CD8+ T cells sorted from blood. The sample's cell subset or site label, decoded: CD45RA+CCR7+. The receptors come from a woman younger than 45 in good health.

The chain employs TRBV7-8 and TRBJ1-5; the D is unclear. V was clipped by 5 bases and J by 7 bases, with 21 bases between them. The CDR3 has 16 amino acids. In germline, CDR1 is SGHVS, CDR2 FQNEAQ. The CDR3 loop is CASSKAVLSPGQPQHF. CDR3 sequence (DNA): TGTGCCAGCAGCAAAGCGGTACTTAGCCCGGGGCAGCCCCAGCATTTT.

The genes are TRBV29-1 and TRBJ2-1; possibly TRBD2 for D (6 bases). V was clipped by 1 base and J by 8 bases, with 18 bases between them. The CDR3 runs 15 residues. The germline gives CDR1 SQVTM, CDR2 ANQGSEA. CDR3 sequence: CSVEGGPWGEDEQFF. CDR3 nucleotides: TGCAGCGTTGAAGGTGGACCTTGGGGGGAGGATGAGCAGTTCTTC.

This chain uses TRBV5-4 with TRBJ1-2; 9 bases match TRBD1. The ends lost 2 bases at V and 4 bases at J; junction bases unmatched: 6. The CDR3 consists of 15 residues. Germline V CDR1 and CDR2: SGHNT, YYREEE (reference sequence). CDR3 nucleotide sequence: TGTGCCAGCAGCTTTGACAGGGGGACAGTCTATGGCTACACCTTC. The encoded protein is CASSFDRGTVYGYTF.

The chain couples TRBV28 to TRBJ2-1; D unclear. The CDR3 is 19 residues long. The V gene lost 3 bases and the J gene lost 1 base, with 22 bases spanning the gap. Germline values: CDR1 MDHEN, CDR2 SYDVKM. CDR3 sequence reads: CASSFRSWTPESSYNEQFF. CDR3 nucleotide sequence: TGTGCCAGCAGTTTTAGGTCTTGGACGCCGGAGAGTTCCTACAATGAGCAGTTCTTC. Supplemented by reference TRBV28 and TRBJ2-1, the full variable domain reads DVKVTQSSRYLVKRTGEKVFLECVQDMDHENMFWYRQDPGLGLRLIYFSYDVKMKEKGDIPEGYSVSREKKERFSLILESASTNQTSMYLCASSFRSWTPESSYNEQFFGPGTRLTVL.

Details on this clone: The sample has other DNA sequences that encode this CDR3 too. The chain couples TRBV6-1 to TRBJ2-7; D gene unclear. Germline CDR1 reads MNHNS; CDR2 reads SASEGT. The CDR3 spans 13 residues. The V gene lost 1 base and the J gene lost 2 bases, with 6 bases spanning the gap. CDR3 sequence reads: CASSEGQTYEQYF. CDR3 DNA sequence: TGTGCCAGCAGTGAAGGACAAACCTACGAGCAGTACTTC.

The V call is TRBV5-6, the J call TRBJ1-2; D gene uncertain. Trimming shortened V by 4 bases and J by 3 bases, and 7 bases separated the two germline ends. The CDR3 spans 12 residues. Germline V CDR1 and CDR2: SGHDT, YYEEEE. The DNA for the CDR3 is TGTGCCAGCAGCGCCGGTGACTATGGCTACACCTTC. Translating it yields CASSAGDYGYTF.

The CDR3 DNA is TGTGCCAGCAGCGCCCACTTGGGACTAGCGGGAGCGGATGCAGATACGCAGTATTTT. Translated, it gives CASSAHLGLAGADADTQYF. The chain is built from TRBV9 and TRBJ2-3, with 14 bases lining up with TRBD2. CDR3 length equals 19 residues. Germline-derived CDR1 and CDR2 are SGDLS and YYNGEE. After removal of 3 bases from V and 4 bases from J, the junction contained 13 bases not matched to a gene.

The CDR3 here is CASSPTRGYSPLHF. Written as DNA, the CDR3 is TGTGCCAGCAGTCCGACCAGGGGTTATTCACCCCTCCACTTT. The genes are TRBV6-5 and TRBJ1-6; maybe TRBD1 (6 bases). V lost 5 bases to trimming and J lost 8 bases, with 13 bases between them. The CDR3 has 14 amino acids. CDR1 and CDR2 (germline): MNHEY, SVGAGI.

The V and J genes are TRBV6-1 and TRBJ2-7; TRBD2 aligns across 9 bases. The V and J ends lost 5 bases and 5 bases, in that order; junction bases with no gene match: 10. Germline loops: CDR1 MNHNS, CDR2 SASEGT. CDR3 length: 15 residues. The CDR3 loop reads CASSNTGTSIHEQYF. CDR3 DNA: TGTGCCAGCAGTAATACCGGGACTAGCATCCACGAGCAGTACTTC.

The chain combines TRBV15 with TRBJ2-2, with TRBD2 as a possible D gene (5 bases). Germline CDR1 reads LNHNV; CDR2 reads YYDKDF (reference sequence). Trimming took 0 bases from V and 0 from J, leaving 8 bases between them. CDR3 length equals 16 residues. The CDR3 DNA reads TGTGCCACCAGCAGAGATGGCGGGTCGAACACCGGGGAGCTGTTTTTT. Translated: CATSRDGGSNTGELFF.

The chain uses TRBV7-8 and TRBJ2-4; D remains ambiguous. Per the germline V gene, CDR1 is SGHVS and CDR2 is FQNEAQ. The CDR3 is 17 amino acids. V was clipped by 6 bases and J by 0 bases, with 18 bases between them. The CDR3 DNA follows: TGTGCCAGCAGTGACTGGGCGGACCCTCAAGCCAAAAACATTCAGTACTTC. Protein sequence: CASSDWADPQAKNIQYF. The variable domain in full, with the rest retrieved from reference TRBV7-8 and TRBJ2-4, is GAGVSQSPRYKVAKRGQDVALRCDPISGHVSLFWYQQALGQGPEFLTYFQNEAQLDKSGLPSDRFFAERPEGSVSTLKIQRTQQEDSAVYLCASSDWADPQAKNIQYFGAGTRLSVL.

V gene TRBV27 combines with J gene TRBJ1-2; the D is unclear. Germline assignment: CDR1 MNHEY and CDR2 SMNVEV (reference sequence). This CDR3 has 14 residues. The ends were cut back, 6 bases at V and 6 bases at J, with 17 bases in the middle. This chain's CDR3 is CASRGNWDPDGYTF. As DNA, the CDR3 is TGTGCCAGCAGGGGGAATTGGGATCCCGATGGCTACACCTTC.

This chain connects TRBV6-5 to TRBJ2-3, with 7 bases matching TRBD2. CDR3 length: 16 amino acids. Germline V gene lookup returns CDR1 MNHEY and CDR2 SVGAGI. Losses at the gene ends were 4 bases for V and 0 bases for J; bases not matched to a gene: 7. The CDR3 bases are TGTGCCAGCAGTTTGATGTTAGCGGGTAGCACAGATACGCAGTATTTT. Its translation: CASSLMLAGSTDTQYF.

This clone appeared a single time. The chain carries TRBV27 and TRBJ2-1, with 12 bases fitting TRBD2. Germline CDR1 MNHEY, CDR2 SMNVEV (reference sequence). There are 15 residues in the CDR3. V gave up 8 bases and J gave up 8 bases; unmatched junction bases: 10. The CDR3 DNA reads TGTGCCAGCGGTCGTACTAGCGGGAGGTGGGATGAGCAGTTCTTC. This translates into CASGRTSGRWDEQFF.

The chain combines TRBV19 with TRBJ2-1; no definite D call. CDR1 and CDR2 from the germline V gene are LNHDA and SQIVND (reference sequence). Trimming left V 1 base short and J 8 bases short, with 18 bases between. The CDR3 contains 16 residues. The CDR3 nucleotides read TGTGCCAGTAGTATAGCGGGTCGGAACCCTTGGGATGAGCAGTTCTTC. Residues: CASSIAGRNPWDEQFF.

CDR3 in amino acids: CSVEYYNEQFF. The CDR3 bases are TGCAGCGTTGAATACTACAATGAGCAGTTCTTC. V usage is TRBV29-1 and J usage is TRBJ2-1; D is uncertain. The CDR3 loop spans 11 amino acids. Trimming left V 2 bases short and J 3 bases short, with 2 bases between. CDR1 is SQVTM and CDR2 is ANQGSEA in the germline V gene.

V usage is TRBV25-1 and J usage is TRBJ1-1, with D perhaps TRBD1 (6 bases). The CDR3 is 12 amino acids. Trimming stripped 6 bases from V and 4 bases from J, with 9 bases between. CDR1 and CDR2 (germline): MGHDK, SYGVNS. Here the CDR3 reads CASSSRGTEAFF. The CDR3 region has the DNA TGTGCCAGCAGCAGCAGGGGCACTGAAGCTTTCTTT.

This chain joins TRBV5-4 and TRBJ2-2; D remains unclear. V was trimmed by 4 bases and J by 7 bases, leaving 5 bases between them. The CDR3 is 11 amino acids. Germline V gene sequence: CDR1 SGHNT, CDR2 YYREEE (reference sequence). CDR3 region: CASSGVGELFF. The CDR3 DNA follows: TGTGCCAGCAGCGGAGTCGGGGAGCTGTTTTTT. Variable domain in full (rest from reference TRBV5-4 and TRBJ2-2): ETGVTQSPTHLIKTRGQQVTLRCSSQSGHNTVSWYQQALGQGPQFIFQYYREEENGRGNFPPRFSGLQFPNYSSELNVNALELDDSALYLCASSGVGELFFGEGSRLTVL.

The chain has TRBV5-1 and TRBJ1-4; TRBD1 might be the D (6 bases). In germline, CDR1 is SGHRS, CDR2 YFSETQ. V was clipped by 4 bases and J by 11 bases, with 21 bases between them. The CDR3 consists of 15 residues. CDR3: CASSPDRRGPVKLFF. CDR3 bases: TGCGCCAGCAGCCCCGACAGGCGAGGCCCGGTGAAACTGTTTTTT.

The V gene is TRBV4-1, the J gene TRBJ1-4; no clear D. Trimming removed 0 bases at V and 0 bases at J, with 5 bases between. The CDR3 consists of 15 residues. CDR1 MGHRA and CDR2 YSYEKL come from the germline V gene. Here the CDR3 reads CASSQDGATNEKLFF. The CDR3 DNA follows: TGCGCCAGCAGCCAAGACGGAGCAACTAATGAAAAACTGTTTTTT.

The rearrangement uses TRBV28 and TRBJ2-7; a weak D match, TRBD1 (5 bases). Trimming removed 7 bases from V and 6 bases from J, with 22 bases in between. The CDR3 has 15 residues. Per germline, CDR1 MDHEN and CDR2 SYDVKM. The CDR3 bases are TGTGCCAGCAAACCCACAGACAGTCGGTTCCGCGAGCAGTACTTC. Its translation is CASKPTDSRFREQYF. The full variable domain, with the rest looked up from reference TRBV28 and TRBJ2-7, is DVKVTQSSRYLVKRTGEKVFLECVQDMDHENMFWYRQDPGLGLRLIYFSYDVKMKEKGDIPEGYSVSREKKERFSLILESASTNQTSMYLCASKPTDSRFREQYFGPGTRLTVT.

This clone came up once. This chain connects TRBV2 to TRBJ2-5, with 9 bases aligning to TRBD2. J was trimmed by 4 bases and V by 3 bases; bases with no gene match: 6. The CDR3 covers 15 residues. The V gene's germline CDR1 is SNHLY and CDR2 FYNNEI. This CDR3 is CASSDGLASLETQYF. The CDR3 region has the DNA TGTGCCAGCAGTGATGGACTAGCGTCACTAGAGACCCAGTACTTC.

The V and J genes are TRBV30 and TRBJ2-5, with a weak D call TRBD1 (5 bases). Germline V gene sequence: CDR1 GTSNPN, CDR2 SVGIG (reference sequence). Trimming cost V 2 bases and J 3 bases, with 10 bases left between them. The CDR3 has 13 amino acids. For the CDR3, the DNA is TGTGCCTGGAGTCAAGGGGTCGAAGAGACCCAGTACTTC. Translating it yields CAWSQGVEETQYF.

This sequence joins TRBV30 and TRBJ1-2; D possibly corresponds to TRBD1 (6 bases). Germline V CDR1 and CDR2: GTSNPN, SVGIG (reference sequence). CDR3 length equals 13 residues. V lost 7 bases and J 7 bases, leaving 19 bases between the germline ends. DNA for the CDR3: TGTGCCTCCCGGGGGGGGCCTCTAGGTGGCTACACCTTC. As protein: CASRGGPLGGYTF.

The chain joins TRBV9 to TRBJ2-7; D unclear. Trimming pared 1 base from V and 0 bases from J, leaving 8 bases between. The CDR3 totals 14 residues. Germline-derived CDR1 and CDR2 are SGDLS and YYNGEE. In DNA, the CDR3 is TGTGCCAGCAGCGTACACGAGAGCTCCTACGAGCAGTACTTC. The encoded protein is CASSVHESSYEQYF.

This rearrangement joins TRBV7-3 to TRBJ2-1, with a tentative D call TRBD2 (5 bases). CDR1 SGHTA and CDR2 FQGTGA come from the germline V gene. V was trimmed by 2 bases and J by 8 bases, leaving 13 bases between them. The CDR3 has 14 residues. The CDR3 loop is CASSLYGNKDEQFF. CDR3 DNA sequence: TGTGCCAGCAGCTTATACGGGAATAAGGATGAGCAGTTCTTC.

The V gene is TRBV19, the J gene TRBJ1-1; the match to TRBD1 covers 8 bases. The germline V gene has CDR1 LNHDA and CDR2 SQIVND (reference sequence). The CDR3 is made up of 15 amino acids. After removal of 4 bases from V and 1 base from J, the junction contained 5 bases not matched to a gene. CDR3 DNA sequence: TGTGCCAGTAGTAAGGACAGGGTTGGGAACACTGAAGCTTTCTTT. Residues: CASSKDRVGNTEAFF.

J is TRBJ2-5 and V is TRBV28; TRBD2 matches at 7 bases. Germline CDR1 MDHEN, CDR2 SYDVKM. After removal of 3 bases from V and 5 bases from J, the junction contained 12 bases not matched to a gene. The CDR3 runs to 16 residues. As DNA, the CDR3 is TGTGCCAGCAGTTTCCACTCGACGGGGGGAACGGAGACCCAGTACTTC. It specifies CASSFHSTGGTETQYF.

The V gene is TRBV7-6, the J gene TRBJ2-1; no reliable D call. This CDR3 has 14 amino acids. The V end lost 2 bases, the J end lost 0 bases, and 5 bases lay between the germline ends. Per the germline V gene, CDR1 is SGHVS and CDR2 is FNYEAQ. CDR3 region: CASSLQDSYNEQFF. The CDR3 bases are TGTGCCAGCAGCTTACAGGACTCCTACAATGAGCAGTTCTTC.

This chain connects TRBV9 to TRBJ1-1; D gene ambiguous. V lost 0 bases and J 0 bases, leaving 12 bases between the germline ends. Germline CDR1 reads SGDLS; CDR2 reads YYNGEE. The CDR3 runs to 16 residues. CDR3 sequence: CASSVAGGGMNTEAFF. The DNA for the CDR3 is TGTGCCAGCAGCGTAGCGGGCGGCGGAATGAACACTGAAGCTTTCTTT. Drawing the rest from reference TRBV9 and TRBJ1-1, the complete variable domain is DSGVTQTPKHLITATGQRVTLRCSPRSGDLSVYWYQQSLDQGLQFLIQYYNGEERAKGNILERFSAQQFPDLHSELNLSSLELGDSALYFCASSVAGGGMNTEAFFGQGTRLTVV.

The V and J genes are TRBV6-6 and TRBJ2-7; D gene ambiguous. The CDR3 consists of 14 residues. Trimming took off 2 bases at V and 0 bases at J, with 8 bases between the two ends. CDR1 is MNHNY and CDR2 is SVGAGI in the germline V gene (reference sequence). The CDR3 DNA reads TGTGCCAGCAGTTACAGGGTATACTCCTACGAGCAGTACTTC. It encodes CASSYRVYSYEQYF.

V usage is TRBV15 and J usage is TRBJ2-7; a weak D match, TRBD1 (6 bases). The CDR3 has 14 residues. Germline CDR1 is LNHNV and CDR2 is YYDKDF (reference sequence). V shed 5 bases and J shed 2 bases, with 13 bases lying between them. The CDR3 coding sequence is TGTGCCACCAGCGAGGACAGTAACCCCTACGAGCAGTACTTC. Amino acid sequence: CATSEDSNPYEQYF.